The T cell receptor beta chain under discussion was sequenced for a study of T cell repertoires and leukemia-associated antigens. Study-level background: Each sample gave roughly 3 to 5.5 million effective reads. Study results and caveats: Whether expanded clones are antigen-specific and functional remains untested. V, J, VDJ and CDR3 counts did not differ significantly among groups.

V dropped 6 bases and J dropped 6; count of bases not matched to a gene: 6. The CDR3 consists of 13 residues. Each CDR3 protein gets one entry after TCRdb re-called the 5' RACE reads with MiXCR. Here the sample spans 14,000 or so distinct CDR3 sequences, approximately 39% being singletons. CD3+ T cells were rested overnight without fetal bovine serum. This clonotype was observed once. Antigen unknown. The gene calls are TRBV12-3 or TRBV12-4 and TRBJ2-7; 9 bases line up with TRBD1. The receptor was isolated from a female donor in good health. Sequencing was performed on CD3+ T cells sorted from blood and cultured. CDR3 nucleotide sequence: TGTGCCAGCAGCGTGACAGGGGGACTCGAGCAGTACTTC. It is translated as CASSVTGGLEQYF.